This T cell receptor (beta chain) was captured by sequencing in a study of radiation and T cells in renal cell carcinoma. Treatment in this sample: 15 Gy SBRT to primary tumor, nephrectomy 4 weeks later. The CDR3 runs 14 residues. In germline, CDR1 is LNHDA, CDR2 SQIVND (reference sequence). V was pared by 2 bases and J by 7 bases, with 11 bases between. Repertoires were generated with immunoSEQ multiplex PCR, while TCRdb's copy carries only in-frame clones and drops some. The repertoire consists of 15,000 to 20,000 clones, with roughly 50% occurring once and the leading ten covering under 40%. The TCR sequence derives from a woman aged 55-69 years with renal cell carcinoma. V gene TRBV19 combines with J gene TRBJ1-4; D is uncertain. This specimen consisted of tumor tissue, obtained from a patient whose treatment included radiotherapy and nephrectomy. The CDR3 here is CASSIKGRREKLFF. CDR3 in DNA: TGTGCCAGTAGTATAAAGGGTAGGCGTGAAAAACTGTTTTTT.